What follows are 10 T cell receptor beta chains derived from one specimen sequenced in a study of glioma-infiltrating T cells. The iRepertoire nested amplicon-rescue multiplex PCR amplified TCR alpha and beta CDR3s from RNA. Each CDR3 protein is one row after TCRdb ran MiXCR on the multiplex PCR reads. Of approximately 88,000 distinct CDR3 sequences in the sample, 20% to 25% were seen once. Sample: glioma tissue, nonneoplastic brain tissue, or PBMCs (not recorded which). Receptor source: a human donor with low-grade glioma or glioblastoma, undergoing nonglioma brain surgery, or in good health (not recorded which).

This clonotype was counted a few times. The chain links TRBV18 to TRBJ1-2; TRBD1 agrees at 7 bases. The germline V gene has CDR1 KGHSH and CDR2 LQKENI. V was clipped by 3 bases and J by 0 bases; unmatched bases: 4. CDR3 size: 15 residues. Here the CDR3 reads CASSPSDRPNYGYTF. The DNA of the CDR3 is TGTGCCAGCTCACCCTCGGACAGGCCTAACTATGGCTACACCTTC. Using reference TRBV18 and TRBJ1-2 for the parts outside the CDR3, the full variable domain is NAGVMQNPRHLVRRRGQEARLRCSPMKGHSHVYWYRQLPEEGLKFMVYLQKENIIDESGMPKERFSAEFPKEGPSILRIQQVVRGDSAAYFCASSPSDRPNYGYTFGSGTRLTVV.

This clonotype was counted many times. The genes are TRBV18 and TRBJ2-7, with 7 nucleotides matching TRBD1. The CDR3 extends over 13 amino acids. The V gene end was trimmed by 4 bases and the J gene end by 2 bases; junction bases not matched to a gene: 2. Germline values: CDR1 KGHSH, CDR2 LQKENI. This CDR3 is CASSQGQAYEQYF. The CDR3 DNA reads as TGTGCCAGCTCACAAGGACAGGCCTACGAGCAGTACTTC.

This clonotype was seen a handful of times. This chain joins TRBV7-9 and TRBJ2-1; D ambiguous. Deletions cut 3 bases from V and 7 bases from J, with 1 base between. This CDR3 contains 10 residues. Germline V gene data show CDR1 as SEHNR and CDR2 as FQNEAQ (reference sequence). In DNA form, the CDR3 reads TGTGCCAGCAGCTTTAATGAGCAGTTCTTC. This encodes CASSFNEQFF.

This clonotype was seen ten or more times. The chain recombines TRBV19 with TRBJ1-5; tentatively, D is TRBD1 (5 bases). V lost 7 bases and J lost 3, with 13 bases in between. This CDR3 comprises 14 residues. Germline lookup yields CDR1 LNHDA and CDR2 SQIVND (reference sequence). The CDR3 sequence: CASTIQGFNQPQHF. DNA of the CDR3: TGTGCCAGTACCATCCAGGGTTTCAATCAGCCCCAGCATTTT.

This clonotype showed up many times. The chain employs TRBV10-3 and TRBJ2-3, with 7 bases matching TRBD1. Germline V gene sequence: CDR1 ENHRY, CDR2 SYGVKD. CDR3 length equals 15 residues. V shed 5 bases and J 1 base; nucleotides not matched to a gene: 6. CDR3 sequence reads: CAISPTGDGTDTQYF. CDR3 in DNA: TGTGCCATCAGTCCTACAGGGGACGGCACAGATACGCAGTATTTT.

This clonotype showed up many times. The CDR3 coding sequence is TGTGCCAGCAGCCTCGACGGAGCCTACAATGAGCAGTTCTTC. Encoded protein: CASSLDGAYNEQFF. The genes are TRBV7-2 and TRBJ2-1; D is unresolved. Germline V CDR1 and CDR2: SGHTA, FQGNSA. The CDR3 totals 14 residues. V dropped 5 bases and J dropped 2 bases, with 10 bases sitting between them.

The DNA of the CDR3 is TGTGCCAGCAGCGGAAGCGTGGGACAGGGCCTTTCCGAGCAGTACTTC. Encoded protein: CASSGSVGQGLSEQYF. The chain recombines TRBV7-9 with TRBJ2-7, with TRBD1 matching 9 bases. CDR3 size: 16 residues. Germline lookup yields CDR1 SEHNR and CDR2 FQNEAQ (reference sequence). Unmatched junction bases numbered 14, after V lost 5 bases and J lost 6 bases.

This clonotype showed up just a few times. The rearrangement links TRBV2 to TRBJ2-1, with D hard to call. CDR3 length: 12 amino acids. The ends were cut back, 4 bases at V and 3 bases at J, with 4 bases in the middle. Per the germline V gene, CDR1 is SNHLY and CDR2 is FYNNEI. The CDR3 DNA reads as TGTGCCAGCAGTGTTCGCTACAATGAGCAGTTCTTC. Translated, it gives CASSVRYNEQFF.

This clonotype has a count of ten or more. The rearrangement links TRBV10-3 to TRBJ2-5, with D perhaps matching TRBD1 (6 bases). The CDR3 is 13 residues long. Germline CDR1 ENHRY, CDR2 SYGVKD. V dropped 6 bases and J dropped 3 bases, with 11 bases sitting between them. CDR3 protein: CAIRPDREETQYF. The CDR3 DNA reads as TGTGCCATCAGACCGGACAGAGAAGAGACCCAGTACTTC.

Ten or more counts support this clonotype. V and J are TRBV6-1 and TRBJ2-3, with 7 bases aligning to TRBD1. Germline assignment: CDR1 MNHNS and CDR2 SASEGT. J lost 1 base, V lost 5 bases, and 6 bases had no gene match. The CDR3 has 15 amino acids. CDR3 sequence (DNA): TGTGCCAGCAGTTCGAGACAGGGTGGCACAGATACGCAGTATTTT. Translated: CASSSRQGGTDTQYF.